This TCR beta chain comes out of a study of T cell repertoires in cytomegalovirus infection. The overall study: CMV infection together with matching HLA type was indicated by public TCR beta signatures.

Germline V gives CDR1 MNHNY, CDR2 SVGAGI (reference sequence). V lost 5 bases to trimming and J lost 9 bases; unmatched junction nucleotides: 6. The CDR3 has 13 amino acids. MiXCR, run by TCRdb on the reads, gives a single entry per CDR3 protein. The table records some 590,000 distinct CDR3 sequences, approximately 40% of them present only once. The sample holds a few counts of this clonotype. Its cognate antigen is unknown. The input for sequencing was cultured PBMCs, taken from culture after CMV antigen stimulation. The TCR sequence derives from a human donor in good health (CMV status not recorded). Some clones in this sample may be carry-over from other donors' samples. The gene calls are TRBV6-6 and TRBJ2-7; TRBD2 agrees at 11 bases. Here the CDR3 DNA reads TGTGCCAGCAGTCTAGCGGGAGGAAGGGTGCAGTACTTC. Residues: CASSLAGGRVQYF.